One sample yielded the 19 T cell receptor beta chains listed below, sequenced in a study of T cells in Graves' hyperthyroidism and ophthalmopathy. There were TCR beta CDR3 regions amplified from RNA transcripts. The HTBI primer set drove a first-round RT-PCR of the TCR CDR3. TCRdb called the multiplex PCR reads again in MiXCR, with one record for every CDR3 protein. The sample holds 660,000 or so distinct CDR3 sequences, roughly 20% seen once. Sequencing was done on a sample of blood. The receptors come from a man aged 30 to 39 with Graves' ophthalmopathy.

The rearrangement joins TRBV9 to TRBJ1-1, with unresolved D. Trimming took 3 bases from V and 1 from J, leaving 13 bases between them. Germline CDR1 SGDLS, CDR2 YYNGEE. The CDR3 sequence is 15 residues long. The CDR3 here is CASSGSGGSNTEAFF. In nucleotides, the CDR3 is TGTGCCAGCAGCGGGAGTGGTGGGTCGAACACTGAAGCTTTCTTT.

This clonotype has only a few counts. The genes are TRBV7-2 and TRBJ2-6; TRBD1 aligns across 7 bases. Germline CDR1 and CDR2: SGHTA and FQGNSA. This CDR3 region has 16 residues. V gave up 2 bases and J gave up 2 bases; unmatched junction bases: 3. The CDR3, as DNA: TGTGCCAGCAGCTTATACAGGGGCCCTGGGGCCAACGTCCTGACTTTC. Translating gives CASSLYRGPGANVLTF.

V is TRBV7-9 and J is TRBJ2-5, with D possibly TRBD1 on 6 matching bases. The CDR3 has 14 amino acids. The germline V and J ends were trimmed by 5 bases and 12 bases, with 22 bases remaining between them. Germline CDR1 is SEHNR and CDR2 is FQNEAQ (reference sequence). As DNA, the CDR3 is TGTGCCAGCAGCCCTTGGACAGCGCCAGGCTCCAAGTACTTC. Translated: CASSPWTAPGSKYF. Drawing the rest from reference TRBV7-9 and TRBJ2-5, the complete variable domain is DTGVSQNPRHKITKRGQNVTFRCDPISEHNRLYWYRQTLGQGPEFLTYFQNEAQLEKSRLLSDRFSAERPKGSFSTLEIQRTEQGDSAMYLCASSPWTAPGSKYFGPGTRLLVL.

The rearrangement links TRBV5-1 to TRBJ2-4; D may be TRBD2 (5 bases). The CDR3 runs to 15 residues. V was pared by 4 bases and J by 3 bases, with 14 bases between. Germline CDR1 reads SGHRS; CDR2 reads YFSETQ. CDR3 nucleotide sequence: TGCGCCAGCAGCCTTCGAGAGGGTTTCAAAAACATTCAGTACTTC. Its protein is CASSLREGFKNIQYF.

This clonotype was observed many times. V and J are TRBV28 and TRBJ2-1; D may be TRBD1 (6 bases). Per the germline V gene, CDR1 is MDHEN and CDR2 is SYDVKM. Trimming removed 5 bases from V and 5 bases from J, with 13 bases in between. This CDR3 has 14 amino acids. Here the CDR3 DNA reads TGTGCCAGCAGTCAGCAGGGGCCCCACAATGAGCAGTTCTTC. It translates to CASSQQGPHNEQFF.

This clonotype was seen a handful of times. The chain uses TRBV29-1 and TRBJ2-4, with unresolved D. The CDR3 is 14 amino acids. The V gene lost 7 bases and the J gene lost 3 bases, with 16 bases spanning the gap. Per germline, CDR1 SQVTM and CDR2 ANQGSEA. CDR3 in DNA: TGCAGCGGACGGAACACGGTGGGCAAAAACATTCAGTACTTC. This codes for CSGRNTVGKNIQYF.

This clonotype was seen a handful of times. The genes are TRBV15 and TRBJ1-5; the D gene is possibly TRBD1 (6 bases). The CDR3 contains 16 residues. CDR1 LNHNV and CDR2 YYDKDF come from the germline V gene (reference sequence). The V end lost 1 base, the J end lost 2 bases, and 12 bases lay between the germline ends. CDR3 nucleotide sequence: TGTGCCACCAGCAGAGGGGCCAGGGGCCGCAATCAGCCCCAGCATTTT. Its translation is CATSRGARGRNQPQHF.

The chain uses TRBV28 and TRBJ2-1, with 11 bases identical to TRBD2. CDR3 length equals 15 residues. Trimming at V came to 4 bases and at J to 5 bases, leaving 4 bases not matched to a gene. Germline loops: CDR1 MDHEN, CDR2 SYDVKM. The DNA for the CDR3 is TGTGCCAGCAGTTCAGGACTAGCGGGCGACAATGAGCAGTTCTTC. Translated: CASSSGLAGDNEQFF.

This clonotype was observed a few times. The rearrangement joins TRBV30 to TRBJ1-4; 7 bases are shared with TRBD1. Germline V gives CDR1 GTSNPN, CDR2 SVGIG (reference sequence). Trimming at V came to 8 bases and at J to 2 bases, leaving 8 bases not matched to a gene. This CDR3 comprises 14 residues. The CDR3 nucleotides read TGTGCCGGAAGGGGGCCTTCGACTAATGAAAAACTGTTTTTT. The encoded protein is CAGRGPSTNEKLFF.

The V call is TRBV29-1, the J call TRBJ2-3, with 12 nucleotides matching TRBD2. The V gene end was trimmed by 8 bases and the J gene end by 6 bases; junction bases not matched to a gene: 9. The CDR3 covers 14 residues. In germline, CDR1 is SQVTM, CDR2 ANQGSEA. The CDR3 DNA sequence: TGCAGCTCTCTAGCGGGAGGGCCTTGGGATACGCAGTATTTT. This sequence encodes CSSLAGGPWDTQYF.

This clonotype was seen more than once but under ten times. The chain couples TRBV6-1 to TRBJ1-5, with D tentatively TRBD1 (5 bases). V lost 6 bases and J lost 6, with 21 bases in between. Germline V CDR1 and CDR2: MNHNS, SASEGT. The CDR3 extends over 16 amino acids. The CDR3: CASSTRGWSEGQPQHF. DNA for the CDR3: TGTGCCAGCAGCACCCGGGGCTGGTCAGAAGGTCAGCCCCAGCATTTT.

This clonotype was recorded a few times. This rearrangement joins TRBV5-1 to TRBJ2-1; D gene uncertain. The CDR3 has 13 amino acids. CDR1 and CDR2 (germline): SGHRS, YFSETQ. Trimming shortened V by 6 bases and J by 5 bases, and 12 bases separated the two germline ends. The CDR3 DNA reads TGCGCCAGCACCTTATCTTACCACAATGAGCAGTTCTTC. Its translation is CASTLSYHNEQFF.

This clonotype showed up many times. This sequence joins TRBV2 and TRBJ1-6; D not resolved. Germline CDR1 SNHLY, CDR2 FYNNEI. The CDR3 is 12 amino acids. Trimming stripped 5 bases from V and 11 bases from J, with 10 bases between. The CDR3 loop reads CASSSNLTPLHF. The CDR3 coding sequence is TGTGCCAGCAGTTCGAACTTGACACCCCTCCACTTT.

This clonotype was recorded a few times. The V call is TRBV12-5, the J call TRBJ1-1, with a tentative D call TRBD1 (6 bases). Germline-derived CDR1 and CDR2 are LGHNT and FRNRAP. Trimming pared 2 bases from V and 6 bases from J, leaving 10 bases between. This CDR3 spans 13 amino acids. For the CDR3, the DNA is TGTGCTAGTGGTTTGCAACAGGGATCTGAAGCTTTCTTT. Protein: CASGLQQGSEAFF.

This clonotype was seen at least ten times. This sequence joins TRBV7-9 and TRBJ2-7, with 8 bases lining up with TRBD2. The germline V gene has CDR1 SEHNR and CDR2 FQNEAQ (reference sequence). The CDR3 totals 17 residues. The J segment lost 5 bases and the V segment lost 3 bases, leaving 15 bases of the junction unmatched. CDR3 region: CASSFMGPHGRANEQYF. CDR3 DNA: TGTGCCAGCAGCTTTATGGGCCCCCACGGGAGGGCCAACGAGCAGTACTTC.

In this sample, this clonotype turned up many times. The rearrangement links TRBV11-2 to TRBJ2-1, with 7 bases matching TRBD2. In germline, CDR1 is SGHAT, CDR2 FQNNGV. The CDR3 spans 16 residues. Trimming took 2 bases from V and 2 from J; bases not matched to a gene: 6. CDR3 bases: TGTGCCAGCAGCTTATTAGCGGGTAAAGCCTACAATGAGCAGTTCTTC. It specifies CASSLLAGKAYNEQFF.

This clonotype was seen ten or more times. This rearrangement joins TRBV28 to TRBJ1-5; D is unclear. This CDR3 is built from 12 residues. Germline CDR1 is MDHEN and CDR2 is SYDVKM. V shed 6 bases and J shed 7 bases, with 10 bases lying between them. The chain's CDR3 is CASSPGKQPQHF. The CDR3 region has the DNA TGTGCCAGCAGCCCGGGAAAGCAGCCCCAGCATTTT.

The CDR3 nucleotides are TGTGCCAGCTCCTGGACAGCTAAAGAGACCCAGTACTTC. Protein product: CASSWTAKETQYF. The rearrangement joins TRBV6-1 to TRBJ2-5; weak D call: TRBD1 (6 bases). Germline V gene data show CDR1 as MNHNS and CDR2 as SASEGT. The V end lost 8 bases, the J end lost 3 bases, and 13 bases lay between the germline ends. The CDR3 has 13 residues.

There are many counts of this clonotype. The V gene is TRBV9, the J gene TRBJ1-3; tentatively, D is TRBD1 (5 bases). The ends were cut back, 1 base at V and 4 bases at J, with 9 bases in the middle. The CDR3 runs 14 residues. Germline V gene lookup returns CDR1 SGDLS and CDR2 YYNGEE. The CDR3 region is CASSVPGPGNTIYF. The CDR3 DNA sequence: TGTGCCAGCAGCGTACCAGGGCCGGGAAACACCATATATTTT.